This T cell receptor (beta chain) was identified during a study of T cells in Graves' hyperthyroidism and ophthalmopathy. Study context: Peripheral blood was obtained at initial diagnosis, preceding any treatment.

This clonotype was picked up many times. Its antigen is unidentified. Germline lookup yields CDR1 SQVTM and CDR2 ANQGSEA. V lost 3 bases and J lost 2, with 10 bases in between. The CDR3 consists of 14 residues. Overall study results and limits: Most expanded thyroid clonotypes above 0.001 recurred in blood.

Amplified regions were TCR beta CDR3 sequences from RNA transcripts. With the HTBI primer set, the TCR CDR3 went through a first round of RT-PCR. One entry per CDR3 protein, called by TCRdb with MiXCR from the multiplex PCR reads. The data hold a few hundred thousand distinct CDR3 sequences, with 15% to 20% observed a single time. The V gene is TRBV29-1, the J gene TRBJ2-2; D is possibly TRBD1 (7 bases). Material for sequencing was blood. The sequence was collected from a woman in her thirties or forties with Graves' ophthalmopathy. In nucleotides, the CDR3 is TGCAGCGTTGACAGGGGGGTTAACACCGGGGAGCTGTTTTTT. Amino acid sequence: CSVDRGVNTGELFF.